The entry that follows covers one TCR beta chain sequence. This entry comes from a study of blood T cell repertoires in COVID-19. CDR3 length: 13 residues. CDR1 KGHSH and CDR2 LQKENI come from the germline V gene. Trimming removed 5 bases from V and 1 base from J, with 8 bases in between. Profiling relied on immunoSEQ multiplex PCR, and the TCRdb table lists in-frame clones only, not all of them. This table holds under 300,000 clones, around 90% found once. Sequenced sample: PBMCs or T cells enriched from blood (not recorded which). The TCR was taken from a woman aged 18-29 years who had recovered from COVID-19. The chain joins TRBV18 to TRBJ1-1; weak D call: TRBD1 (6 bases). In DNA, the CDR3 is TGTGCCAGCTCAGGACAGCAGAACACTGAAGCTTTCTTT. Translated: CASSGQQNTEAFF. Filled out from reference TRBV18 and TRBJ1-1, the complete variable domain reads NAGVMQNPRHLVRRRGQEARLRCSPMKGHSHVYWYRQLPEEGLKFMVYLQKENIIDESGMPKERFSAEFPKEGPSILRIQQVVRGDSAAYFCASSGQQNTEAFFGQGTRLTVV.